The sequence of this TCR beta chain was determined in a study of blood T cells in healthy people across ages. Study findings and constraints: With unsorted PBMCs, a conclusive comparison of naive versus antigen-experienced cells was not possible. Across samples, TCR beta diversity tracked strongly with naive T cell percentage.

Germline loops: CDR1 SGHTA, CDR2 FQGNSA. Trimming took 2 bases from V and 2 from J, leaving 13 bases between them. This CDR3 is built from 15 residues. A second PCR of 7 to 11 cycles used a sample-barcoded 5' primer and a J-beta primer mix. Every cDNA molecule carried a tag from a template-switch adaptor bearing 12 random nucleotides. Using its own MiXCR run on the 5' RACE reads, TCRdb lists one record per CDR3 protein. The sample gives roughly 700,000 distinct CDR3 sequences, about half of which show up once; 30% to 40% is in the top ten. Total RNA was isolated from each sample in quantities of at least 5 micrograms. With regard to this clonotype: Its antigen is unidentified.

V and J are TRBV7-2 and TRBJ2-7, with a possible D match to TRBD1 (5 bases). Specimen: blood. The origin of this receptor is an older woman in good health. CDR3 in amino acids: CASSLTQGFTYEQYF. CDR3 DNA sequence: TGTGCCAGCAGCTTAACCCAGGGTTTCACCTACGAGCAGTACTTC.